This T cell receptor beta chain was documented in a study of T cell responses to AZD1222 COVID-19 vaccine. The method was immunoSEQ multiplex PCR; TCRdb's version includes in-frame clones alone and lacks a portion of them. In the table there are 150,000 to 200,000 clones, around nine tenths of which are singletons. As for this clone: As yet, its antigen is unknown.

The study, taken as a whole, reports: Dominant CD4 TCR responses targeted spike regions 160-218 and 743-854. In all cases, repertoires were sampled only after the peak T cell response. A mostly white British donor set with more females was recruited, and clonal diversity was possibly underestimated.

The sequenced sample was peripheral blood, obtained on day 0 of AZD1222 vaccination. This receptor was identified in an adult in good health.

The CDR3 bases are TGTGCCAGCAGTTTAAGTGGCAGGGCTCCGGGTGGCTACACCTTC. Its translation: CASSLSGRAPGGYTF. This chain connects TRBV28 to TRBJ1-2; TRBD1 is a possible D gene (5 bases). This CDR3 region has 15 residues. V was cut by 2 bases and J by 7 bases, with 17 bases left in between. From germline, CDR1 is MDHEN and CDR2 SYDVKM.